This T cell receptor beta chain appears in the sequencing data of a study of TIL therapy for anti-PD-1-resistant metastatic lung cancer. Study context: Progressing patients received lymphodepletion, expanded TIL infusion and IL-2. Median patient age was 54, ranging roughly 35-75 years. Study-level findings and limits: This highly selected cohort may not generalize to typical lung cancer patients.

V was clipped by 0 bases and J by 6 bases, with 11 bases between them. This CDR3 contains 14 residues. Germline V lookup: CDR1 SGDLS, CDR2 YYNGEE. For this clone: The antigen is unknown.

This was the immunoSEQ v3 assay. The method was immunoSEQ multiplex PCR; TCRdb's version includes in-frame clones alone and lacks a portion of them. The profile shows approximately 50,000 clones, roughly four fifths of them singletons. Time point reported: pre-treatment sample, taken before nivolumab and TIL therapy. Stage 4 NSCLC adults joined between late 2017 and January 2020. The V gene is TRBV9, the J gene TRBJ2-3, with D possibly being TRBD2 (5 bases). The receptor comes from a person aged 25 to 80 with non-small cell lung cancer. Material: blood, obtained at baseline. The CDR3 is CASSVVAGQDTQYF. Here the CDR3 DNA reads TGTGCCAGCAGCGTAGTCGCGGGCCAGGATACGCAGTATTTT.